Listed here are 2 T cell receptor beta chains from one sample, sequenced in a study of patients and donors after allogeneic stem cell transplantation. TCRdb passed the RT-PCR reads through MiXCR, listing each CDR3 protein once. The sample includes about 230,000 distinct CDR3 sequences, 14% of them seen just once. Sequencing was done on a sample of blood, either unsorted or a sorted T cell fraction (not recorded which). These receptors originate from a human donor who was either an allogeneic HSCT recipient or a stem cell or donor lymphocyte infusion donor (not recorded which). It is not recorded whose cells these are; they may come from a transplant donor.

The chain links TRBV3-1 to TRBJ2-5; 8 bases are a match to TRBD1. Germline assignment: CDR1 LGHDT and CDR2 YNNKEL (reference sequence). The CDR3 covers 12 residues. V lost 4 bases, J lost 6 bases, and 1 base stayed unmatched. CDR3 sequence reads: CASSRQGKTQYF. The CDR3 bases are TGTGCCAGCAGCCGACAGGGGAAGACCCAGTACTTC.

This clonotype occurred a few times. The rearrangement links TRBV10-3 to TRBJ1-6; 9 bases line up with TRBD1. Germline V gene lookup returns CDR1 ENHRY and CDR2 SYGVKD. CDR3 size: 12 residues. Trimming removed 11 bases from V and 14 bases from J; junction bases left unmatched: 10. In nucleotides, the CDR3 is TGTGCCTCGGGACAGGGAGTCGGATCCCTCCACTTT. This encodes CASGQGVGSLHF.